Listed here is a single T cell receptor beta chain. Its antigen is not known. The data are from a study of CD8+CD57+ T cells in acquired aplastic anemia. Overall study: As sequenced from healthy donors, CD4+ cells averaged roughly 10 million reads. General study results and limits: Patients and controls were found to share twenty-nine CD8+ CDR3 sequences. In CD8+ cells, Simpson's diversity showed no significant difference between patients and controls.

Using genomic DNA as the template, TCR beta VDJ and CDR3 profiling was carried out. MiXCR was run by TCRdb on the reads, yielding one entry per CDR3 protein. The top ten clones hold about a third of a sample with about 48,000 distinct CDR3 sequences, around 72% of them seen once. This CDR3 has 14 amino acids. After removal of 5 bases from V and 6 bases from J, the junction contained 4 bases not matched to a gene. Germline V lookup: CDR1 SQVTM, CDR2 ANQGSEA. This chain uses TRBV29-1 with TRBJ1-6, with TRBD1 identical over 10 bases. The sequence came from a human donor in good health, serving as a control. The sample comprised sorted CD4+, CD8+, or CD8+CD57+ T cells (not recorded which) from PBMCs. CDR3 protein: CSVRDRGPNSPLHF. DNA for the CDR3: TGCAGCGTTCGAGACAGGGGGCCTAATTCACCCCTCCACTTT.